These T cell receptor beta chains were read from a single sample in a study of blood T cells in healthy people across ages. TCRdb independently ran MiXCR on the 5' RACE reads; one entry per CDR3 protein. The repertoire holds under 2,000,000 distinct CDR3 sequences, with approximately 50% as singletons. Sequenced material: blood. Receptor source: a woman aged 40 to 55 in good health. The CDR3 runs from the conserved cysteine through the conserved F or W. A D gene is named only where the DNA matches it firmly. Clone size is stated in some rows and not others, as once, few, many or a class when expanded.

NA,TRBJ2-4,TRBV5-6,TRBD1,TGTGCCAGCAGCGAAATGGGACAGGCTACGGTCATTCAGTACTTC,CASSEMGQATVIQYF
NA,TRBJ1-5,TRBV4-2,NA,TGTGCCAGCAGCCAAGATGTCGCCCGGGTTGGTCAGCCCCAGCATTTT,CASSQDVARVGQPQHF
NA,TRBJ2-6,TRBV7-2,NA,TGTGCCAGCAGCTTAGGCTCAGGGGCGCCTGGGGCCAACGTCCTGACTTTC,CASSLGSGAPGANVLTF
few,TRBJ2-3,TRBV4-1,NA,TGCGCCAGCACGAAATCCGCAGGGGGGGAGAGCACAGATACGCAGTATTTT,CASTKSAGGESTDTQYF
few,TRBJ1-4,TRBV25-1,NA,TGTGCCAGCAGTGAACCTGGAGAAAAACTGTTTTTT,CASSEPGEKLFF
NA,TRBJ1-4,TRBV5-1,TRBD1,TGCGCCAGCAGCTTGGACGGGACAGTTAATGAAAAACTGTTTTTT,CASSLDGTVNEKLFF
few,TRBJ2-6,TRBV7-9,TRBD1,TGTGCCAGCAGCATCGGACAGGGGGACAACTCTGGGGCCAACGTCCTGACTTTC,CASSIGQGDNSGANVLTF
NA,TRBJ2-3,TRBV2,TRBD1,TGTGCCAGCAATCTACAGGGGGCGGGAGATACGCAGTATTTT,CASNLQGAGDTQYF
NA,TRBJ1-1,TRBV7-2,TRBD1,TGTGCCAGCAGCTTACCAGGGGGCAGACGCGAAGCTTTCTTT,CASSLPGGRREAFF
few,TRBJ2-5,TRBV5-1,TRBD2,TGCGCCAGCAGCCGAAAAGCGGGGCAAGAGACCCAGTACTTC,CASSRKAGQETQYF
NA,TRBJ1-6,TRBV29-1,NA,TGCAGCGTTGCATCAGGGCCTGATAATTCACCCCTCCACTTT,CSVASGPDNSPLHF
NA,TRBJ1-5,TRBV20-1,TRBD1,TGCAGTGCTAGGTGGACAGGGGAAAATCAGCCCCAGCATTTT,CSARWTGENQPQHF
few,TRBJ2-5,TRBV20-1,NA,TGCAGTGCACTACACAGGAACCCCTCGGAGACCCAGTACTTC,CSALHRNPSETQYF
NA,TRBJ2-3,TRBV20-1,TRBD1,TGCAGTGCCCCAACTCGGGACAGGTGGCAAGATACGCAGTATTTT,CSAPTRDRWQDTQYF
few,TRBJ2-1,TRBV7-2,NA,TGTGCCAGCAGATCCTACTCGAGGGGGAATGAGCAGTTCTTC,CASRSYSRGNEQFF
many,TRBJ2-5,TRBV29-1,NA,TGCAGCGTTGTGGGGGAGACCCAGTACTTC,CSVVGETQYF
NA,TRBJ2-1,TRBV27,TRBD1,TGTGCCAGCAGTCTCGTCGGGTTGGCAGGGGGCAATGAGCAGTTCTTC,CASSLVGLAGGNEQFF
few,TRBJ2-1,TRBV4-1,NA,TGCGCCAGCAGCCAGACCCCGGGACGGACCTACAATGAGCAGTTCTTC,CASSQTPGRTYNEQFF
NA,TRBJ2-3,TRBV29-1,NA,TGCAGCGGGAGGAGGGGTAGTACAGATACGCAGTATTTT,CSGRRGSTDTQYF
NA,TRBJ1-2,TRBV14,NA,TGTGCCAGCACCCCGGGAGGGAGATATGGCTACACCTTC,CASTPGGRYGYTF
NA,TRBJ2-3,TRBV6-6,NA,TGTGCCAGCAGTTACTTGGGGGGCGGACAATTTGATACGCAGTATTTT,CASSYLGGGQFDTQYF
NA,TRBJ2-1,TRBV12-3/TRBV12-4,NA,TGTGCCAGCAGCTCAGGGACGTATGAGCAGTTCTTC,CASSSGTYEQFF
NA,TRBJ2-7,TRBV6-5,NA,TGTGCCAGCAGTGCTGGTCACCCCGTTGATAGGCAGTACTTC,CASSAGHPVDRQYF
NA,TRBJ2-5,TRBV6-1,NA,TGTGCCAGCAGTACCAACGGGGCCCAAGAGACCCAGTACTTC,CASSTNGAQETQYF
NA,TRBJ2-1,TRBV10-3,TRBD2,TGTGCCATCAGACCAGCGGGGGGCCTAAACTCCTACAATGAGCAGTTCTTC,CAIRPAGGLNSYNEQFF
NA,TRBJ1-5,TRBV28,NA,TGTGCCAGCTGGGGGCTAGGTCAGCCCCAGCATTTT,CASWGLGQPQHF
few,TRBJ2-1,TRBV29-1,TRBD2,TGCAGCGTTGAGGGAGGGGACTGGACTAGCGGGAATGAGCAGTTCTTC,CSVEGGDWTSGNEQFF
few,TRBJ2-7,TRBV25-1,NA,TGTGCCAGCAGTTGTGCGGTCGGGCTGTTAATGAAGTACGAGCAGTACTTC,CASSCAVGLLMKYEQYF
NA,TRBJ1-4,TRBV4-1,NA,TGCGCCAGCAGCCGGACCCACGGGCAGGGTAATGAAAAACTGTTTTTT,CASSRTHGQGNEKLFF
NA,TRBJ2-1,TRBV5-1,NA,TGCGCCGGCAGCTTAAAGGTCCCTTCGGTGAATGAGCAGTTCTTC,CAGSLKVPSVNEQFF
NA,TRBJ1-2,TRBV5-1,NA,TGCGCCAGCAGCGTGGGACACCTGAACTATGGCTACACCTTC,CASSVGHLNYGYTF
few,TRBJ2-5,TRBV20-1,NA,TGCAGTGCTAGCCCCGGGACCGGACCTGAGACCCAGTACTTC,CSASPGTGPETQYF
NA,TRBJ2-3,TRBV28,NA,TGTGCCAGCACCGCCACCACAGATACGCAGTATTTT,CASTATTDTQYF
few,TRBJ1-6,TRBV12-3/TRBV12-4,NA,TGTGCCAGCAGTTTCGGGGGAGTATACTCACCCCTCCACTTT,CASSFGGVYSPLHF
NA,TRBJ2-7,TRBV10-3,NA,TGTGCCATCAGTGAAGGGCCCACCTACGAGCAGTACTTC,CAISEGPTYEQYF
NA,TRBJ1-1,TRBV10-3,TRBD1,TGTGCCATCAGACCCGGAGGACAGGGATACACTGAAGCTTTCTTT,CAIRPGGQGYTEAFF
NA,TRBJ2-5,TRBV6-5,NA,TGTGCCAGCAGTTCAAGGACAGTTTTAGTTGAGACCCAGTACTTC,CASSSRTVLVETQYF
few,TRBJ2-7,TRBV28,NA,TGTGCCAGCAGTTTGATGGGGGAGACCTACGAGCAGTACTTC,CASSLMGETYEQYF
NA,TRBJ2-6,TRBV27,NA,TGTGCCAGCAGTAACGACAGTACCATCTTTTCTGGGGCCAACGTCCTGACTTTC,CASSNDSTIFSGANVLTF
NA,TRBJ2-7,TRBV12-3/TRBV12-4,TRBD1,TGTGCCAGCAGCGGTTCCCGGGACAGGGGCTACGAGCAGTACTTC,CASSGSRDRGYEQYF
NA,TRBJ2-1,TRBV7-2,TRBD2,TGTGCCAGCAGCCCGCGAGCGGGGGATTCCTACAATGAGCAGTTCTTC,CASSPRAGDSYNEQFF
few,TRBJ1-4,TRBV28,NA,TGTGCCAGCAGTTTCGAGTTACCTAATGAAAAACTGTTTTTT,CASSFELPNEKLFF
NA,TRBJ2-3,TRBV7-6,NA,TGTGCTGGCAGCTTAGCGGCAGGGGTTGGCACAGATACGCAGTATTTT,CAGSLAAGVGTDTQYF
once,TRBJ2-5,TRBV3-1,NA,TGTGCCAGCAGCCACCAACTAGTTGAGACCCAGTACTTC,CASSHQLVETQYF
NA,TRBJ2-1,TRBV7-2,TRBD2,TGTGCCAGCAGCCCCAATACCCTAGCGGGGGCTGGGTTCTTC,CASSPNTLAGAGFF
NA,TRBJ2-1,TRBV7-2,TRBD1,TGTGCCAGCAGCTTAGCGGGGACAGGGTTCCACAATGAGCAGTTCTTC,CASSLAGTGFHNEQFF
NA,TRBJ2-3,TRBV29-1,NA,TGCAGCCCTGAGGCCGACACGGGGACGCAGTATTTT,CSPEADTGTQYF
few,TRBJ2-7,TRBV5-5,NA,TGTGCCAGCACAGGGTCGATAAGCTCCTACGAGCAGTACTTC,CASTGSISSYEQYF
few,TRBJ2-7,TRBV4-1,NA,TGCGCCAGCAGCCAGGCGGTGTCCTACGAGCAGTACTTC,CASSQAVSYEQYF